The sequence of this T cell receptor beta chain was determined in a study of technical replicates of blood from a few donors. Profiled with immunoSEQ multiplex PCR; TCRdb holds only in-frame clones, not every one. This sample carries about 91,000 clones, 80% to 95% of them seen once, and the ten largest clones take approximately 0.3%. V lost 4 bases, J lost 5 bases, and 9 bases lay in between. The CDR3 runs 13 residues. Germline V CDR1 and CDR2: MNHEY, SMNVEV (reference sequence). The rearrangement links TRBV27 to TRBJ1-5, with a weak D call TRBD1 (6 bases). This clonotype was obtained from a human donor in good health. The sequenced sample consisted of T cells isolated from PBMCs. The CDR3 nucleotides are TGTGCCAGCAGTTGGGACACACATCAGCCCCAGCATTTT. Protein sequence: CASSWDTHQPQHF.